A selection of T cell receptor beta chains follows, all from one sample in a study of beta chain features in type 1 diabetes. The data were produced by immunoSEQ multiplex PCR, yet TCRdb's version contains in-frame clones alone and is incomplete. The sample lists about 370,000 clones, roughly 16% occurring once. Sequenced material: naive CD4+ T cells from blood. Source of these receptors: a woman between 18 and 29 years old in good health. The CDR3 runs from the conserved cysteine through the conserved F or W. Each record gives: V gene, clone size, D gene, J gene, CDR3 DNA, CDR3 protein. A D gene is named only where the DNA matches it firmly. Clone size is given for some rows only: seen once, a few or many times, or a class if the clone is expanded.

V: TRBV6-4
size: few
D: NA
J: TRBJ1-5
DNA: TGTGCCAGCAGTGACGCGGGGAGCAATCAGCCCCAGCATTTT
CDR3: CASSDAGSNQPQHF

V: TRBV28
size: NA
D: NA
J: TRBJ2-7
DNA: TGTGCCAGCAGTTTCAACCAGGCCACGCGGCAGTACTTC
CDR3: CASSFNQATRQYF

V: TRBV28
size: few
D: TRBD1
J: TRBJ1-1
DNA: TGTGCCTCCGGGACAGGGACGACTGAAGCTTTCTTT
CDR3: CASGTGTTEAFF

V: TRBV10-3
size: few
D: TRBD1
J: TRBJ1-2
DNA: TGTGCCATCAGTGAGGGTACAGGGGCGGGTTATGGCTACACCTTC
CDR3: CAISEGTGAGYGYTF

V: TRBV27
size: few
D: TRBD2
J: TRBJ2-3
DNA: TGTGCCAGCAGTTTCCTAGCGGGTAGCACAGATACGCAGTATTTT
CDR3: CASSFLAGSTDTQYF

V: TRBV4-1
size: few
D: NA
J: TRBJ2-7
DNA: TGCGCCAGCAGCCAAACGGGTACCTTCTACGAGCAGTACTTC
CDR3: CASSQTGTFYEQYF

V: TRBV19
size: NA
D: TRBD1
J: TRBJ2-3
DNA: TGTGCCAGTAGGGAACCGGGACAGGGCACAGATACGCAGTATTTT
CDR3: CASREPGQGTDTQYF

V: TRBV7-9
size: NA
D: TRBD2
J: TRBJ2-2
DNA: TGTGCCAGCAGCTTGCCCGGGACTAGCGGCACCGGGGAGCTGTTTTTT
CDR3: CASSLPGTSGTGELFF

V: TRBV11-2
size: few
D: NA
J: TRBJ2-3
DNA: TGTGCCAGCAGTTCGCGGCTGGGTACGCAGTATTTT
CDR3: CASSSRLGTQYF

V: TRBV21-1
size: NA
D: NA
J: TRBJ2-1
DNA: TGTGCCAGCAGCAAAGGACTAGCGGGGGACTCCTACAATGAGCAGTTCTTC
CDR3: CASSKGLAGDSYNEQFF

V: TRBV7-8
size: NA
D: NA
J: TRBJ2-4
DNA: TGTGCCAGCAGCTTAGCGACCCCCCTCCGGGGAAAAAACATTCAGTACTTC
CDR3: CASSLATPLRGKNIQYF

V: TRBV18
size: NA
D: NA
J: TRBJ2-5
DNA: TGTGCCAGCTCACTCCAGGAGGTTGTAGAGACCCAGTACTTC
CDR3: CASSLQEVVETQYF

V: TRBV2
size: NA
D: TRBD2
J: TRBJ2-7
DNA: TGTGCCAGCTCCGAGGACACTAGCGGAGCCTACGAGCAGTACTTC
CDR3: CASSEDTSGAYEQYF

V: TRBV28
size: few
D: TRBD2
J: TRBJ2-7
DNA: TGTGCCAGCAGTCACGGGACTAGCGGGACGTGGATCTACGAGCAGTACTTC
CDR3: CASSHGTSGTWIYEQYF

V: TRBV12-5
size: NA
D: TRBD2
J: TRBJ2-3
DNA: TGTGCTAGTGGTTACCAGCAGACTAGCGGAATAACCTTTAGCACAGATACGCAGTATTTT
CDR3: CASGYQQTSGITFSTDTQYF

V: TRBV9
size: NA
D: TRBD2
J: TRBJ2-2
DNA: TGTGCCAGCAGCCCCCGGACTAGCGGGAACACCGGGGAGCTGTTTTTT
CDR3: CASSPRTSGNTGELFF

V: TRBV30
size: NA
D: TRBD2
J: TRBJ2-5
DNA: TGTGCCTGGGCGGGGGGAGAGACCCAGTACTTC
CDR3: CAWAGGETQYF

V: TRBV28
size: few
D: NA
J: TRBJ2-4
DNA: TGTGCCAGCAGCCTCGGGGGGCCACTAGCCAAAAACATTCAGTACTTC
CDR3: CASSLGGPLAKNIQYF

V: TRBV30
size: few
D: TRBD1
J: TRBJ1-2
DNA: TGTGCCTGGACTCACCTAGTGGACAGGGGCCATGGCTACACCTTC
CDR3: CAWTHLVDRGHGYTF

V: TRBV11-2
size: NA
D: NA
J: TRBJ2-3
DNA: TGTGCCAGCAGCTCCCGCTGGGAGGATACGCAGTATTTT
CDR3: CASSSRWEDTQYF

V: TRBV27
size: NA
D: TRBD1
J: TRBJ2-7
DNA: TGTGCCAGCAGTTCCACCGGGACAGCTTCCTACGAGCAGTACTTC
CDR3: CASSSTGTASYEQYF

V: TRBV28
size: few
D: NA
J: TRBJ2-6
DNA: TGTGCCAGCAGTTTATCAGGGTCTGGGGCCAACGTCCTGACTTTC
CDR3: CASSLSGSGANVLTF

V: TRBV7-2
size: few
D: TRBD1
J: TRBJ1-1
DNA: TGTGCCAGCAGCTCCGGACAGGGTTCCCCAAAAGCTTTCTTT
CDR3: CASSSGQGSPKAFF

V: TRBV4-3
size: NA
D: TRBD1
J: TRBJ2-1
DNA: TGCGCCAGCAGCCAAGCCGGGACAGGGTGGTCAGGTGAGCAGTTCTTC
CDR3: CASSQAGTGWSGEQFF

V: TRBV25-1
size: NA
D: TRBD1
J: TRBJ2-1
DNA: TGTGCCAGCAGTGCGCTAACAGGGGATGAGCAGTTCTTC
CDR3: CASSALTGDEQFF

V: TRBV30
size: NA
D: TRBD2
J: TRBJ2-3
DNA: TGTGCCTGGAGGGGGAGGACTAGCGGGAGACCCGCTAGCACAGATACGCAGTATTTT
CDR3: CAWRGRTSGRPASTDTQYF

V: TRBV6-6
size: NA
D: TRBD1
J: TRBJ1-4
DNA: TGTGCCAGCAACAACAGGGGGCCGGGAGAAAAACTGTTTTTT
CDR3: CASNNRGPGEKLFF

V: TRBV28
size: few
D: NA
J: TRBJ2-5
DNA: TGTGCCAGCAGTTTCGGAGGCGAGACCCAGTACTTC
CDR3: CASSFGGETQYF

V: TRBV30
size: NA
D: NA
J: TRBJ1-1
DNA: TGTGCGTCCCCGGGACACCTACGGAACACTGAAGCTTTCTTT
CDR3: CASPGHLRNTEAFF

V: TRBV30
size: NA
D: TRBD2
J: TRBJ2-1
DNA: TGTGCCTGGAGTGAACCAGCGGGACGCCTCAATGAGCAGTTCTTC
CDR3: CAWSEPAGRLNEQFF

V: TRBV29-1
size: few
D: NA
J: TRBJ1-2
DNA: TGCAGCGTTGAGAGGAGTACTAACTATGGCTACACCTTC
CDR3: CSVERSTNYGYTF

V: TRBV6-1
size: NA
D: NA
J: TRBJ2-2
DNA: TGTGCCAGCGGGGTCTCGGACAGGGAGCTGTTTTTT
CDR3: CASGVSDRELFF

V: TRBV7-2
size: NA
D: NA
J: TRBJ2-1
DNA: TGTGCCAGCACCCAGGGATATGAGCAGTTCTTC
CDR3: CASTQGYEQFF

V: TRBV7-2
size: few
D: TRBD2
J: TRBJ2-1
DNA: TGTGCCAGCAGCTTACGGGGACTAGCGGGAGCTGAGCAGTTCTTC
CDR3: CASSLRGLAGAEQFF

V: TRBV30
size: few
D: TRBD1
J: TRBJ1-1
DNA: TGTGCCTGGCGGACAGGGTTAATGAACACTGAAGCTTTCTTT
CDR3: CAWRTGLMNTEAFF

V: TRBV10-2
size: few
D: NA
J: TRBJ2-5
DNA: TGCGCCAGCAGTGAGTCGGGCGAGACCCAGTACTTC
CDR3: CASSESGETQYF

V: TRBV6-5
size: few
D: NA
J: TRBJ1-5
DNA: TGTGCCAGCAGCAAAAACGGGGGTGCGGGTCAGCCCCAGCATTTT
CDR3: CASSKNGGAGQPQHF

V: TRBV5-1
size: NA
D: TRBD2
J: TRBJ2-1
DNA: TGCGCCAGCAGCCAGCCGGGACTAGCGGGGTTCAATGAGCAGTTCTTC
CDR3: CASSQPGLAGFNEQFF

V: TRBV28
size: NA
D: TRBD2
J: TRBJ2-2
DNA: TGTGCCAGCAGTTTAGGTCGGCTAGCGGCCACCGGGGAGCTGTTTTTT
CDR3: CASSLGRLAATGELFF

V: TRBV12-5
size: NA
D: TRBD1
J: TRBJ2-3
DNA: TGTGCTAGTGGTTTGTCAGGGGGCCCAGTGGATACGCAGTATTTT
CDR3: CASGLSGGPVDTQYF

V: TRBV6-5
size: few
D: TRBD1
J: TRBJ2-7
DNA: TGTGCCAGCAGTTACGACAGGGGCTCCTACGAGCAGTACTTC
CDR3: CASSYDRGSYEQYF